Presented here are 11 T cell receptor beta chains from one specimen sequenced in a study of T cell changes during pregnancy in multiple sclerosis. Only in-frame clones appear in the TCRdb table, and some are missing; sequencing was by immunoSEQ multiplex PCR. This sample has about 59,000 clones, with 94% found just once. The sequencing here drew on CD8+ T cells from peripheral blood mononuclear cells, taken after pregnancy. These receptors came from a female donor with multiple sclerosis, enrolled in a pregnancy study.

The CDR3 region is CASSPGQGLNTEAFF. The CDR3 DNA follows: TGTGCCAGCAGCCCCGGCCAGGGTCTGAACACTGAAGCTTTCTTT. V gene TRBV7-2 combines with J gene TRBJ1-1, with D perhaps matching TRBD1 (5 bases). The CDR3 is 15 residues long. Germline lookup yields CDR1 SGHTA and CDR2 FQGNSA. V lost 5 bases and J 0 bases, leaving 13 bases between the germline ends.

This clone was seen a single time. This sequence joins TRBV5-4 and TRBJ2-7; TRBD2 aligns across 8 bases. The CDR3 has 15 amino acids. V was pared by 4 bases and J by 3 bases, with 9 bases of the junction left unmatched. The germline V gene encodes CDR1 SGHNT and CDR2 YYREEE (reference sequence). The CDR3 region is CASSPTGLEDYEQYF. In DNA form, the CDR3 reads TGTGCCAGCAGCCCTACGGGACTAGAAGACTACGAGCAGTACTTC. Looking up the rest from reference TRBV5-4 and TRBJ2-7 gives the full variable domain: ETGVTQSPTHLIKTRGQQVTLRCSSQSGHNTVSWYQQALGQGPQFIFQYYREEENGRGNFPPRFSGLQFPNYSSELNVNALELDDSALYLCASSPTGLEDYEQYFGPGTRLTVT.

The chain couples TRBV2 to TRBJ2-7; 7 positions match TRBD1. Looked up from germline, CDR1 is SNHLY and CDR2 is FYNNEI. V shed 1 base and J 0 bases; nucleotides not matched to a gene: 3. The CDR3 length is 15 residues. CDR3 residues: CASSEGQGVSYEQYF. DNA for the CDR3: TGTGCCAGCAGTGAAGGACAGGGTGTCTCCTACGAGCAGTACTTC.

This chain's CDR3 is CASSFGGNTGELFF. CDR3 DNA sequence: TGTGCCAGCAGCTTCGGTGGGAACACCGGGGAGCTGTTTTTT. V gene TRBV7-2 combines with J gene TRBJ2-2, with D hard to call. From germline, CDR1 is SGHTA and CDR2 FQGNSA. The CDR3 runs to 14 residues. The V end was cut by 3 bases, the J end by 1 base, with 6 bases between.

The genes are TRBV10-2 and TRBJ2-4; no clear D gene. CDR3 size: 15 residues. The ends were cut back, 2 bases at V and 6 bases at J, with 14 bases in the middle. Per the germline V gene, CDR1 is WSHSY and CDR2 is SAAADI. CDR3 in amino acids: CASSEGLASGNIQYF. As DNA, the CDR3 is TGCGCCAGCAGTGAGGGCCTCGCTAGTGGAAACATTCAGTACTTC.

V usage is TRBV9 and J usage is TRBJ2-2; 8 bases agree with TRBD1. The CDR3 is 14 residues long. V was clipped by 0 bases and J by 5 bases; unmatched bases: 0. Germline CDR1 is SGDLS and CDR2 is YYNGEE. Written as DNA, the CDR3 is TGTGCCAGCAGCGTAGGACAGGGGACCGGGGAGCTGTTTTTT. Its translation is CASSVGQGTGELFF.

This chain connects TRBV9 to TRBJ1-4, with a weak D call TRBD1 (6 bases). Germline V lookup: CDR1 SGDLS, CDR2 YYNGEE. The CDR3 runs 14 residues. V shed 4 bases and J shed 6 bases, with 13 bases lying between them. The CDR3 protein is CASSKPGQYEKLFF. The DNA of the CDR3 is TGTGCCAGCAGCAAACCGGGACAATATGAAAAACTGTTTTTT.

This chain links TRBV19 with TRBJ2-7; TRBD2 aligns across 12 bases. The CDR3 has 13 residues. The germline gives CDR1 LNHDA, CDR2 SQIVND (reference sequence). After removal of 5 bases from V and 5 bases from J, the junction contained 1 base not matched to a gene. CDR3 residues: CASSWTSGDEQYF. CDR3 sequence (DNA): TGTGCCAGTAGTTGGACTAGCGGGGACGAGCAGTACTTC. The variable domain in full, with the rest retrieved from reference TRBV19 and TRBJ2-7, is DGGITQSPKYLFRKEGQNVTLSCEQNLNHDAMYWYRQDPGQGLRLIYYSQIVNDFQKGDIAEGYSVSREKKESFPLTVTSAQKNPTAFYLCASSWTSGDEQYFGPGTRLTVT.

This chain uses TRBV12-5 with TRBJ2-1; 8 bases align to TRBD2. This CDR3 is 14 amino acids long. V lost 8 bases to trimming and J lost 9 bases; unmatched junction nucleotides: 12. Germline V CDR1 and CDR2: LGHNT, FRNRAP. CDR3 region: CASTTPGGHAEQFF. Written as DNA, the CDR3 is TGTGCTAGTACAACACCGGGAGGGCACGCTGAGCAGTTCTTC. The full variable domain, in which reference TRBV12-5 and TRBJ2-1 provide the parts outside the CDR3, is DARVTQTPRHKVTEMGQEVTMRCQPILGHNTVFWYRQTMMQGLELLAYFRNRAPLDDSGMPKDRFSAEMPDATLATLKIQPSEPRDSAVYFCASTTPGGHAEQFFGPGTRLTVL.

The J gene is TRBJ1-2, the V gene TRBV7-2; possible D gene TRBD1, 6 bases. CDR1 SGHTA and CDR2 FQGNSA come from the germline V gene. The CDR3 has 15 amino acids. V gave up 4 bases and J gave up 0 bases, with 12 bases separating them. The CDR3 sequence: CASSYGQYTNYGYTF. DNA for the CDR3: TGTGCCAGCAGCTACGGACAGTACACTAACTATGGCTACACCTTC.

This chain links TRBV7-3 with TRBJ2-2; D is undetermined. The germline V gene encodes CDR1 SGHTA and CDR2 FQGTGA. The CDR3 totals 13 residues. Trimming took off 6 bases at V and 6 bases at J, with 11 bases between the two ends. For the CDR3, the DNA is TGTGCCAGCAGTTCCGTTGCGGCCGGGGAGCTGTTTTTT. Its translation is CASSSVAAGELFF. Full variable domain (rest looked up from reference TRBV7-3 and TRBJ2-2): GAGVSQTPSNKVTEKGKYVELRCDPISGHTALYWYRQSLGQGPEFLIYFQGTGAADDSGLPNDRFFAVRPEGSVSTLKIQRTERGDSAVYLCASSSVAAGELFFGEGSRLTVL.